Below, one T cell receptor (beta chain) is given with its context. The entry originates in a study of blood T cell repertoires in COVID-19. The wider study: The United States, Italy and Spain supplied acute and convalescent COVID-19 samples. T cells, B-cell-depleted T cells, or PBMCs supplied cDNA or gDNA.

V lost 5 bases and J 2 bases, leaving 10 bases between the germline ends. This CDR3 region has 13 residues. Germline-derived CDR1 and CDR2 are MNHEY and SVGEGT. Methods used by the authors: Nucleated cell counts were estimated from reference gene primer amplification. Measured with immunoSEQ multiplex PCR; TCRdb has only the in-frame clones, and not every one. The DNA was the basis for D and trimming; V, J and clone size are from that table. The data show about 260,000 clones, about 80% seen once. Sequences were obtained from peripheral blood. This TCR was sampled from a woman older than 75 with acute or convalescent COVID-19. V usage is TRBV6-2 or TRBV6-3 and J usage is TRBJ2-7, with no clear D. CDR3 residues: CASSLQWTYEQYF. DNA for the CDR3: TGTGCCAGCAGTCTACAGTGGACCTACGAGCAGTACTTC.